This T cell receptor beta chain was profiled in a study of blood T cell repertoires in COVID-19. On the study more broadly: The United States, Italy and Spain were the sources of the acute and convalescent COVID-19 samples. The cDNA or gDNA used as material had been derived from T cells, B-cell-depleted T cells, or PBMCs.

In germline, CDR1 is LGHNA, CDR2 YNFKEQ. V was shortened by 2 bases and J by 6 bases, with 26 bases between the two germline ends. This CDR3 is 19 amino acids long. The repertoire was sequenced with immunoSEQ multiplex PCR; TCRdb's copy has only in-frame clones and lacks some. In the table there are some 49,000 clones, 82% of which are singletons. V usage is TRBV4-2 and J usage is TRBJ2-1; the D gene is possibly TRBD1 (8 bases). The sequence came from a woman aged 60-75 years with acute or convalescent COVID-19. Sequenced material: peripheral blood. The CDR3: CASSQRISWGGQAPNEQFF. The CDR3 bases are TGTGCCAGCAGCCAAAGGATTTCCTGGGGGGGACAGGCACCCAATGAGCAGTTCTTC.